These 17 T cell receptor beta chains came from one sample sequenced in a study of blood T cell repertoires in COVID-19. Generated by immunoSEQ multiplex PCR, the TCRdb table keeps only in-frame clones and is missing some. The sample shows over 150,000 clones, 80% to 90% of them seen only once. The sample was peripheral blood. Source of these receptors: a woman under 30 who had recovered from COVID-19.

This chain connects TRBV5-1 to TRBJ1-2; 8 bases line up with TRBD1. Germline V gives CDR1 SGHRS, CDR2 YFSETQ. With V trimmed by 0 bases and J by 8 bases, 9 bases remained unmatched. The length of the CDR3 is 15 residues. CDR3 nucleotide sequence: TGCGCCAGCAGCTTGGGGGCGACGGGACAGGAGGGCTACACCTTC. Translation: CASSLGATGQEGYTF.

CDR3 residues: CASSQGQGEYGYTF. The CDR3 nucleotides are TGTGCCAGCAGCCAAGGACAGGGCGAATATGGCTACACCTTC. The rearrangement joins TRBV3-1 (or the pseudogene TRBV3-2) to TRBJ1-2; the match to TRBD1 covers 7 bases. Trimming at V came to 1 base and at J to 5 bases, leaving 4 bases not matched to a gene. Germline CDR1 and CDR2: LGHDT and YNNKEL (reference sequence). The CDR3 length is 14 residues.

The CDR3 loop is CASSPPRGENEAFF. The CDR3 region has the DNA TGTGCCAGCAGCCCTCCCAGAGGAGAGAATGAAGCTTTCTTT. J is TRBJ1-1 and V is TRBV7-9; D remains unclear. Germline V lookup: CDR1 SEHNR, CDR2 FQNEAQ (reference sequence). The ends were cut back, 5 bases at V and 7 bases at J, with 17 bases in the middle. The CDR3 consists of 14 residues.

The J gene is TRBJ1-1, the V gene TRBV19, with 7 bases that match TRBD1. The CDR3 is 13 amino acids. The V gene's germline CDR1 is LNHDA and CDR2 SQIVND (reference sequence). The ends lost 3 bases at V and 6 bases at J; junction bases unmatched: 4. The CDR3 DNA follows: TGTGCCAGTAGTATCGACAGGGTAGCTGAAGCTTTCTTT. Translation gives CASSIDRVAEAFF.

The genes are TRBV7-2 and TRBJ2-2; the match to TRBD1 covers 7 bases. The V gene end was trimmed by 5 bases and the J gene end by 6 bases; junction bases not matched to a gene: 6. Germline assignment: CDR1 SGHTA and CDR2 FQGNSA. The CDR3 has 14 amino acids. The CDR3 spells CASSQGQVPGELFF. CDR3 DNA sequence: TGTGCCAGCAGCCAAGGACAGGTACCCGGGGAGCTGTTTTTT.

CDR3 protein: CASGRVGETQYF. As DNA, the CDR3 is TGTGCCAGCGGGCGGGTGGGAGAGACCCAGTACTTC. The chain uses TRBV12-3 or TRBV12-4 and TRBJ2-5, with D perhaps matching TRBD2 (5 bases). CDR3 length: 12 residues. Trimming left V 8 bases short and J 4 bases short, with 11 bases between.

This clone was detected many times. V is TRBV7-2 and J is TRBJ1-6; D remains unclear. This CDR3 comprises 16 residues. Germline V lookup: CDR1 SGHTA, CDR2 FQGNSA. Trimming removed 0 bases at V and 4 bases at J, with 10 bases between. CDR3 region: CASSLASQAYNSPLHF. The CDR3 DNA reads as TGTGCCAGCAGCTTAGCATCCCAGGCTTATAATTCACCCCTCCACTTT.

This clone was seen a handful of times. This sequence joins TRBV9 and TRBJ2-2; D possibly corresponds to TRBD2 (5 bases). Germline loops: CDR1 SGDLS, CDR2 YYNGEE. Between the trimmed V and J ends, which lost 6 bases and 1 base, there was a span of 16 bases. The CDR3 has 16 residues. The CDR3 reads CASTPLAAVNTGELFF. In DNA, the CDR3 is TGTGCCAGCACCCCGCTGGCAGCGGTGAACACCGGGGAGCTGTTTTTT.

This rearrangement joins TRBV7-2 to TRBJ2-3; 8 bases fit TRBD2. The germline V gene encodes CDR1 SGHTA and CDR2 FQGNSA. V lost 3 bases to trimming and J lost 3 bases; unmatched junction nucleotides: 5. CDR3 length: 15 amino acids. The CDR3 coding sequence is TGTGCCAGCAGCTTCGGGACTAGGGGGACAGATACGCAGTATTTT. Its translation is CASSFGTRGTDTQYF.

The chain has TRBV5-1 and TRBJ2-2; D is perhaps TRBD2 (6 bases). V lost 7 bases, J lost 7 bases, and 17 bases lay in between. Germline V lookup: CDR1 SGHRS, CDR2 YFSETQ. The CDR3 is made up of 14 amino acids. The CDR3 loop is CASRFLAEGGELFF. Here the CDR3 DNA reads TGCGCCAGCCGTTTTTTAGCGGAGGGCGGGGAGCTGTTTTTT.

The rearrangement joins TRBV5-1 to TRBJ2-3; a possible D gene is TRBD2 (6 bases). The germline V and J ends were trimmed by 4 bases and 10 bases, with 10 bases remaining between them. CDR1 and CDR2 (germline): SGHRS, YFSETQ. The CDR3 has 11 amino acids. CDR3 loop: CASSPGEAQYF. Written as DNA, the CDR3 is TGCGCCAGCAGCCCGGGGGAGGCGCAGTATTTT. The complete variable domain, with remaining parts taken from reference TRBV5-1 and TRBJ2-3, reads KAGVTQTPRYLIKTRGQQVTLSCSPISGHRSVSWYQQTPGQGLQFLFEYFSETQRNKGNFPGRFSGRQFSNSRSEMNVSTLELGDSALYLCASSPGEAQYFGPGTRLTVL.

The CDR3 reads CASSPRETQYF. The CDR3 nucleotides read TGTGCCAGCAGTCCGAGGGAGACCCAGTACTTC. The chain carries TRBV12-3 or TRBV12-4 and TRBJ2-5; no firm D call. Trimming took 5 bases from V and 5 from J, leaving 6 bases between them. The CDR3 is 11 residues long.

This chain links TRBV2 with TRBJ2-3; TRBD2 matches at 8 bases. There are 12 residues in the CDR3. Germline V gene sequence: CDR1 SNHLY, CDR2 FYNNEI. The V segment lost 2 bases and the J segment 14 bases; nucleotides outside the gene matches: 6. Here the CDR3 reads CASSEQERGTYF. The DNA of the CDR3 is TGTGCCAGCAGTGAACAGGAGCGGGGGACGTATTTT.

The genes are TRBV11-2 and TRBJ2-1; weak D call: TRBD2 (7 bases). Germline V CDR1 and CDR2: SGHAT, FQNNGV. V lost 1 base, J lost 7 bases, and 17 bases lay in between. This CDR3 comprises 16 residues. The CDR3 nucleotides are TGTGCCAGCAGCTTAGGATACGGGGGGCCAGTGAATGAGCAGTTCTTC. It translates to CASSLGYGGPVNEQFF.

The CDR3 loop reads CASSWDRGGQPQHF. The CDR3 region has the DNA TGTGCCAGCAGTTGGGACAGGGGAGGTCAGCCCCAGCATTTT. J is TRBJ1-5 and V is TRBV11-2; 10 bases fit TRBD1. The CDR3 spans 14 residues. J was trimmed by 6 bases and V by 6 bases; bases with no gene match: 5. Germline CDR1 and CDR2: SGHAT and FQNNGV.

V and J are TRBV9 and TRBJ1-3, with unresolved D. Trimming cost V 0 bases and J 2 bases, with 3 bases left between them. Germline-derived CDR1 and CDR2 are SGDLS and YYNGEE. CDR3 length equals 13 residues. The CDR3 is CASSVDTGNTIYF. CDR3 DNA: TGTGCCAGCAGCGTAGACACTGGAAACACCATATATTTT. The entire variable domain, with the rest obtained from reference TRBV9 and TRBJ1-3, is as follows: DSGVTQTPKHLITATGQRVTLRCSPRSGDLSVYWYQQSLDQGLQFLIQYYNGEERAKGNILERFSAQQFPDLHSELNLSSLELGDSALYFCASSVDTGNTIYFGEGSWLTVV.

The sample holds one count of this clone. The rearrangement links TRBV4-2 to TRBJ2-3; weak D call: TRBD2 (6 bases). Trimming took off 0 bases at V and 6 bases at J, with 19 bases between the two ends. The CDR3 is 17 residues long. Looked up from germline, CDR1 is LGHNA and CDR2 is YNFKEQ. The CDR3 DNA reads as TGTGCCAGCAGCCAAGAAGGAGGGCCAATCCCATCCGATACGCAGTATTTT. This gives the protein CASSQEGGPIPSDTQYF.